This T cell receptor beta chain was documented in a study of blood T cell repertoires in COVID-19. How the authors handled the data: Using reference gene primer amplification, nucleated cell counts were estimated. Repertoires were generated with immunoSEQ multiplex PCR, while TCRdb's copy carries only in-frame clones and drops some. The D gene and trimming were derived from the DNA, and the V and J assignments and clone size from that table. The sample has under 200,000 clones; 84% are singletons. Germline CDR1 MNHEY, CDR2 SVGEGT. This CDR3 is 17 amino acids long. V lost 0 bases to trimming and J lost 3 bases, with 17 bases between them.

The receptor was derived from a man in his 70s with active or convalescent COVID-19. Sequences were obtained from peripheral blood. V is TRBV6-2 or TRBV6-3 and J is TRBJ1-2, with D possibly being TRBD1 (5 bases). The CDR3 nucleotides are TGTGCCAGCAGTTACTCCCAGGGAGGGGAGTACGACTATGGCTACACCTTC. Residues: CASSYSQGGEYDYGYTF.